The next 10 T cell receptor beta chains were all read from a single sample in a study of cytomegalovirus exposure and HLA in healthy donors (dated by TCRdb to about 2017). Library method: the immunoSEQ multiplex PCR assay. For the multiplex PCR, a mixture combining 60 forward primers for TCR Vbeta segments and 13 reverse primers for TCR Jbeta segments was used. Here the immuneACCESS table is served through TCRdb, limited to in-frame sequences with V and J called. Missing clones are a known gap in these copies; in checked studies unresolved V genes cover under half, and the rest lacks a known reason. Counted in this sample were around 140,000 clones; about 86% of them appeared once. Less than 5.5% of the sample comes from the top ten. The sequenced material came from PBMCs. These receptors came from a woman aged 25-40 years in good health and CMV-seronegative.

V and J are TRBV4-3 and TRBJ2-2, with 9 bases aligning to TRBD2. This CDR3 has 18 amino acids. Germline V gives CDR1 LGHNA, CDR2 YSLEER. V dropped 1 base and J dropped 3; count of bases not matched to a gene: 9. CDR3: CASSQGVSGGLYTGELFF. CDR3 nucleotide sequence: TGCGCCAGCAGCCAAGGTGTTAGCGGGGGCCTGTACACCGGGGAGCTGTTTTTT.

This clone was observed a few times. The J gene is TRBJ1-4, the V gene TRBV7-9, with no clear D. This CDR3 has 15 residues. Trimming shortened V by 0 bases and J by 12 bases, and 17 bases separated the two germline ends. CDR1 is SEHNR and CDR2 is FQNEAQ in the germline V gene (reference sequence). The CDR3 nucleotides are TGTGCCAGCAGCTTAGCGGCCAGGCACGGAAAGGAACTGTTTTTT. Its translation is CASSLAARHGKELFF.

The count of this clone is one. The CDR3 loop reads CASSADRVRAEAFF. The CDR3 nucleotides are TGTGCCAGTAGTGCCGACAGGGTTCGGGCTGAAGCTTTCTTT. V usage is TRBV19 and J usage is TRBJ1-1; 7 bases line up with TRBD1. The trim removed 5 bases at V and 6 bases at J, leaving 9 bases unmatched. Germline CDR1 and CDR2: LNHDA and SQIVND (reference sequence). The CDR3 consists of 14 residues.

The CDR3 coding sequence is TGCGCCAGCAGTATTCAGGTCATCACCGGGGAGCTGTTTTTT. This codes for CASSIQVITGELFF. This sequence joins TRBV5-1 and TRBJ2-2, with unresolved D. From germline, CDR1 is SGHRS and CDR2 YFSETQ. This CDR3 spans 14 amino acids. V was shortened by 5 bases and J by 4 bases, with 12 bases between the two germline ends.

The chain uses TRBV21-1 and TRBJ1-5. TRBV21-1 has pseudogene status. The CDR3 loop spans 21 amino acids. CDR3 loop: CASPYAACRPTEKTHRGPQHF. CDR3 DNA sequence: TGTGCCAGCCCTTATGCAGCTTGCAGGCCTACCGAGAAAACCCACCGGGGGCCCCAGCATTTT.

The V call is TRBV28, the J call TRBJ1-2; 9 bases are a match to TRBD1. The CDR3 has 16 amino acids. The germline V gene has CDR1 MDHEN and CDR2 SYDVKM. V lost 3 bases and J lost 10; bases outside the gene matches: 15. DNA of the CDR3: TGTGCCAGCAGTTTCTTTCCGGGACAGGGTGCCCCAGACTACACCTTC. Residues: CASSFFPGQGAPDYTF.

This clone showed up just once. V and J are TRBV15 and TRBJ1-5; D unclear. Trimming left V 0 bases short and J 0 bases short, with 15 bases between. The CDR3 spans 18 residues. Germline loops: CDR1 LNHNV, CDR2 YYDKDF (reference sequence). CDR3 DNA: TGTGCCACCAGCAGAGATCTCCCGCGGGGAGATAGCAATCAGCCCCAGCATTTT. Amino acid sequence: CATSRDLPRGDSNQPQHF. The variable domain in full, completed from reference TRBV15 and TRBJ1-5, reads DAMVIQNPRYQVTQFGKPVTLSCSQTLNHNVMYWYQQKSSQAPKLLFHYYDKDFNNEADTPDNFQSRRPNTSFCFLDIRSPGLGDTAMYLCATSRDLPRGDSNQPQHFGDGTRLSIL.

This clone was seen more than once but under ten times. The chain carries TRBV7-9 and TRBJ2-7, with D perhaps TRBD2 (5 bases). Trimming removed 1 base from V and 6 bases from J, with 13 bases in between. Germline loops: CDR1 SEHNR, CDR2 FQNEAQ (reference sequence). CDR3 size: 14 residues. CDR3 region: CASSLVTGVIEQYF. Written as DNA, the CDR3 is TGTGCCAGCAGCTTAGTTACCGGGGTCATCGAGCAGTACTTC. The variable domain in full, completed from reference TRBV7-9 and TRBJ2-7, reads DTGVSQNPRHKITKRGQNVTFRCDPISEHNRLYWYRQTLGQGPEFLTYFQNEAQLEKSRLLSDRFSAERPKGSFSTLEIQRTEQGDSAMYLCASSLVTGVIEQYFGPGTRLTVT.

The chain couples TRBV7-2 to TRBJ2-5; 13 positions agree with TRBD2. Per germline, CDR1 SGHTA and CDR2 FQGNSA. The CDR3 runs to 17 residues. With V trimmed by 5 bases and J by 3 bases, 9 bases remained unmatched. CDR3 protein: CASSPRTSGSFKETQYF. For the CDR3, the DNA is TGTGCCAGCAGCCCTCGGACTAGCGGGAGTTTCAAAGAGACCCAGTACTTC. Full variable domain (missing parts from reference TRBV7-2 and TRBJ2-5): GAGVSQSPSNKVTEKGKDVELRCDPISGHTALYWYRQSLGQGLEFLIYFQGNSAPDKSGLPSDRFSAERTGGSVSTLTIQRTQQEDSAVYLCASSPRTSGSFKETQYFGPGTRLLVL.

The chain combines TRBV28 with TRBJ2-7; TRBD2 matches at 11 bases. Germline CDR1 MDHEN, CDR2 SYDVKM. The CDR3 loop spans 16 amino acids. Losses at the gene ends were 5 bases for V and 6 bases for J; bases not matched to a gene: 12. The CDR3 protein is CASSPHGTSGFVEQYF. The CDR3, as DNA: TGTGCCAGCAGTCCCCACGGGACTAGCGGATTTGTCGAGCAGTACTTC.